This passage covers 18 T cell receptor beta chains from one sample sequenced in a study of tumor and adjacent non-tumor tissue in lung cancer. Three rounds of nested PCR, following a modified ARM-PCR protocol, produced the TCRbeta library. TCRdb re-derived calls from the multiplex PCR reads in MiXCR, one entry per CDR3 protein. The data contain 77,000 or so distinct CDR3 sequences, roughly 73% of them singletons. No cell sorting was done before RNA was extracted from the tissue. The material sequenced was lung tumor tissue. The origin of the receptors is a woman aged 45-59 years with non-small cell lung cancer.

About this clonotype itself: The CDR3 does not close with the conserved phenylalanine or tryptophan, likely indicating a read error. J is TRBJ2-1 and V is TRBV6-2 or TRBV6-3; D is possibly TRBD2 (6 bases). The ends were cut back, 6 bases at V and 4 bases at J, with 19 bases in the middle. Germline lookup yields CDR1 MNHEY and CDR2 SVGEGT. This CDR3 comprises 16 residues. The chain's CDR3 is CASRRGGVTSYNEQFY. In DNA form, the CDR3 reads TGTGCCAGCAGGCGGGGCGGGGTGACGTCATACAATGAGCAGTTCTAC.

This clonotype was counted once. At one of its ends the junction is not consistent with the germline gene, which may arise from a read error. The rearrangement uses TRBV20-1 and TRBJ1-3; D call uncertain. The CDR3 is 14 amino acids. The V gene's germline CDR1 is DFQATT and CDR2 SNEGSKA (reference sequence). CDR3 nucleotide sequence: TGCAGTGCTAGCGTCACGAGCTCTGGAAACACCACATATTTT. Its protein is CSASVTSSGNTTYF.

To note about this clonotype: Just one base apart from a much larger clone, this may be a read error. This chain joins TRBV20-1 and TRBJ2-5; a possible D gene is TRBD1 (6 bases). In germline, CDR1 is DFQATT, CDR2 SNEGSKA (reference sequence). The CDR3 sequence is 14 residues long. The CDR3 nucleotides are TGCAGTGCTCCCCAGGAAGGGACAAAAGAGACCCATTACTTC. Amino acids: CSAPQEGTKETHYF.

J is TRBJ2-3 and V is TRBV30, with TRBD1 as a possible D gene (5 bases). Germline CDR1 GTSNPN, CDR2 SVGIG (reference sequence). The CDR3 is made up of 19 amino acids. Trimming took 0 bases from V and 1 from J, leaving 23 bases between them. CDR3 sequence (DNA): TGTGCCTGGAGTGTACAGGATTGGAGATTAGCCTTTGGCACAGATACGCAGTATTTT. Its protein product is CAWSVQDWRLAFGTDTQYF.

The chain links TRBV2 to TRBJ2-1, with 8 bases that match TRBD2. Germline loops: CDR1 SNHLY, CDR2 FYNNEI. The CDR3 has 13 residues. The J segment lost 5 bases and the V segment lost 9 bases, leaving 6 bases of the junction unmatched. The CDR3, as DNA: TGTGCCAGACCGGGACTAGGCCACAATGAGCAGTTCTTC. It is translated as CARPGLGHNEQFF.

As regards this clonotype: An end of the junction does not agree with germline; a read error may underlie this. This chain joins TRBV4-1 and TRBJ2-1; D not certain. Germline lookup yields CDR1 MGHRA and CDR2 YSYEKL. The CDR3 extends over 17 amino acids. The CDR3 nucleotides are TGCACCAGCAGCCTCGGCTCATTGTACGGCTCCTACAATGAGCAGCTCTTC. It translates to CTSSLGSLYGSYNEQLF.

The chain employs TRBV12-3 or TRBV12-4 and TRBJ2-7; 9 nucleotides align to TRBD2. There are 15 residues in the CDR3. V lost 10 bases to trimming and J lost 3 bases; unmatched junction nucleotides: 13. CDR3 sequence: CANNLSAGGGYEQYF. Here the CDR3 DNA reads TGTGCCAACAATTTAAGTGCGGGAGGGGGCTACGAGCAGTACTTC.

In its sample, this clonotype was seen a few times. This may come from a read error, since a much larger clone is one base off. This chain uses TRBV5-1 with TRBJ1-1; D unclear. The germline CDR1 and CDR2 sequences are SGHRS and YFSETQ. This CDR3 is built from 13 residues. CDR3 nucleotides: TGCGCCAGTAAAGACGCCCCGAACATTGAAGCTTTCTTT. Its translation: CASKDAPNIEAFF. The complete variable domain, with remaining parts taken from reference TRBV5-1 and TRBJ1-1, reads KAGVTQTPRYLIKTRGQQVTLSCSPISGHRSVSWYQQTPGQGLQFLFEYFSETQRNKGNFPGRFSGRQFSNSRSEMNVSTLELGDSALYLCASKDAPNIEAFFGQGTRLTVV.

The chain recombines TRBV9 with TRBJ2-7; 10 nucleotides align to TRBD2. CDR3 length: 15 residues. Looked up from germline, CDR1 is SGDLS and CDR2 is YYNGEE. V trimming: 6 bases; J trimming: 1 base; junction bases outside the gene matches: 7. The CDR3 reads CASNAGTSVSYEQYF. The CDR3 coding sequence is TGTGCCAGCAACGCCGGGACTAGCGTTTCCTACGAGCAGTACTTC. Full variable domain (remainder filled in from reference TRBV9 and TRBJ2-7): DSGVTQTPKHLITATGQRVTLRCSPRSGDLSVYWYQQSLDQGLQFLIQYYNGEERAKGNILERFSAQQFPDLHSELNLSSLELGDSALYFCASNAGTSVSYEQYFGPGTRLTVT.

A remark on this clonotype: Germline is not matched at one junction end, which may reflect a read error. CDR3 coding DNA: TGTGTCAACACCGAAGACAGTACCACAGATACGCAGTTTTTT. Protein product: CVNTEDSTTDTQFF. This rearrangement joins TRBV6-6 to TRBJ2-3; a weak D match, TRBD1 (5 bases). This CDR3 region has 14 residues. Germline lookup yields CDR1 MNHNY and CDR2 SVGAGI (reference sequence).

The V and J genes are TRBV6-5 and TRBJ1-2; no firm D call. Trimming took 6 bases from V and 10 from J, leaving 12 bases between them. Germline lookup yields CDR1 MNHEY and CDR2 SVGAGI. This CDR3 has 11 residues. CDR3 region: CASRRQGDYTF. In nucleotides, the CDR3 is TGTGCCAGCAGGAGACAAGGAGACTACACCTTC.

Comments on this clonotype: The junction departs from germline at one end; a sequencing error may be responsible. This CDR3 is CASSSITNGYNKQFF. DNA for the CDR3: TGTGCCAGCAGCTCGATCACTAACGGCTACAATAAGCAGTTCTTC. The V gene is TRBV5-4, the J gene TRBJ2-1; unclear D gene. The CDR3 is 15 amino acids. CDR1 and CDR2 from the germline V gene are SGHNT and YYREEE (reference sequence).

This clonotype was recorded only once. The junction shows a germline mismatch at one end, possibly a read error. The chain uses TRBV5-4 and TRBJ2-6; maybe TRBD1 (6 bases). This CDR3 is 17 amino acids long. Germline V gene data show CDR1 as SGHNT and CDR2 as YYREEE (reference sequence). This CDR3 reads CASSLVYTGSGANVMTF. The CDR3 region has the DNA TGTGCCAGCAGCTTGGTTTATACAGGGTCTGGGGCCAACGTCATGACTTTC.

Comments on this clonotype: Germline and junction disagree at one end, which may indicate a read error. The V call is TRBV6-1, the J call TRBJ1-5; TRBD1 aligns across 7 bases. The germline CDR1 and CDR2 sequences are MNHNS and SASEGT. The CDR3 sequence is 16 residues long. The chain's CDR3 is CACSEDEGGGNQPQHF. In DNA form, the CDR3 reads TGTGCCTGCAGTGAAGACGAAGGGGGCGGTAATCAGCCCCAGCACTTT.

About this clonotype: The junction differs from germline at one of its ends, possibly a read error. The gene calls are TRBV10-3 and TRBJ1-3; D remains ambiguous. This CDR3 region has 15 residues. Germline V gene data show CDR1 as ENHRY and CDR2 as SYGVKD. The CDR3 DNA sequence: TGTGCCATCATCCCGGATGCACTCTCTGGAGACACCATATATTTT. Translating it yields CAIIPDALSGDTIYF.

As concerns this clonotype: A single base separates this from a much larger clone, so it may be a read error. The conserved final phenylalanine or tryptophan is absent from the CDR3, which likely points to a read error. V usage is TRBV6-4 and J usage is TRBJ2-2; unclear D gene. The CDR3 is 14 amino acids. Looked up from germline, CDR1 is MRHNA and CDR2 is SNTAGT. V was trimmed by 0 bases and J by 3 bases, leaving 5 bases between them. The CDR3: CASSDSLDTGELFC. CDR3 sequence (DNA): TGTGCCAGCAGTGACTCGCTCGACACCGGGGAGCTGTTTTGT.

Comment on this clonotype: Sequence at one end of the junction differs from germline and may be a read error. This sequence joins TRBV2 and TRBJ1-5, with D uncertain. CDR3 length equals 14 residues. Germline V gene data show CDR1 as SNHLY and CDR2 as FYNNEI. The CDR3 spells CATRQAVSTQPQHF. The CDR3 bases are TGTGCCACCAGACAAGCCGTTAGCACTCAGCCCCAGCATTTT.

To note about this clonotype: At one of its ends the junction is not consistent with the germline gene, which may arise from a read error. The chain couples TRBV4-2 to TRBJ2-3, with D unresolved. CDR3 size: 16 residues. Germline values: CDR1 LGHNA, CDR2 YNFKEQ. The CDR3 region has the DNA TGTGCCAGCAGCCTGGCACGCGAGGAGAGCACAGATACACAGTATTTT. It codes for CASSLAREESTDTQYF.